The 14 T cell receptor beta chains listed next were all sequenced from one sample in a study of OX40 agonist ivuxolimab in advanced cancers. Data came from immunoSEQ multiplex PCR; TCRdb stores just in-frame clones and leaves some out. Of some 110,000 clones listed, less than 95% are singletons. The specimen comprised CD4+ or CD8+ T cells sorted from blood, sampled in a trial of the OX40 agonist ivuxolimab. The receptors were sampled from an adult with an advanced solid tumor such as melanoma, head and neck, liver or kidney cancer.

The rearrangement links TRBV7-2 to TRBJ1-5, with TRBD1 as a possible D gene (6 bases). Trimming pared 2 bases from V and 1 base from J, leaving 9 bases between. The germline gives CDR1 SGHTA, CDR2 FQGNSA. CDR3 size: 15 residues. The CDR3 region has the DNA TGTGCCAGCAGCTTAACCGGGACAAGCAATCAGCCCCAGCATTTT. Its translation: CASSLTGTSNQPQHF.

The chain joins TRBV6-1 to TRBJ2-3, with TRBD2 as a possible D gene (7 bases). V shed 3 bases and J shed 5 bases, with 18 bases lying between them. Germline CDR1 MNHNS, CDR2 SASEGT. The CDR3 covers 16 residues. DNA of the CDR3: TGTGCCAGCAGTGACCGAGGGGGGGCAAATCAAGATACGCAGTATTTT. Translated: CASSDRGGANQDTQYF.

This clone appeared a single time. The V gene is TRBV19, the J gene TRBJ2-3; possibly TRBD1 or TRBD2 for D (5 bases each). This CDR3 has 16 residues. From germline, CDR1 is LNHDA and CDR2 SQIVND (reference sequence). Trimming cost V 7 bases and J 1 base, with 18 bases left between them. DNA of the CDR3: TGTGCCAGTAAAAAGGGGTGGGGGTTCGGCACAGATACGCAGTATTTT. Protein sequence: CASKKGWGFGTDTQYF. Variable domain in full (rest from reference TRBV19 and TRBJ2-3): DGGITQSPKYLFRKEGQNVTLSCEQNLNHDAMYWYRQDPGQGLRLIYYSQIVNDFQKGDIAEGYSVSREKKESFPLTVTSAQKNPTAFYLCASKKGWGFGTDTQYFGPGTRLTVL.

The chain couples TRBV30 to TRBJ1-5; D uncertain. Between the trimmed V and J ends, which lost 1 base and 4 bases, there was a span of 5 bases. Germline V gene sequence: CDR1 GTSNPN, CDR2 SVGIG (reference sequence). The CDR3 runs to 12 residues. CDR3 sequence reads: CAWSDTNQPQHF. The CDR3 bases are TGTGCCTGGAGTGATACTAATCAGCCCCAGCATTTT.

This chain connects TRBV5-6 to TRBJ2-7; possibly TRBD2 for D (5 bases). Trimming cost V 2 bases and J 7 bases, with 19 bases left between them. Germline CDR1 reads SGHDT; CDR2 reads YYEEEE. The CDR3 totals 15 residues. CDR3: CASSLGLTYDSEQYF. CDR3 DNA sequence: TGTGCCAGCAGCTTAGGACTGACCTACGATTCAGAGCAGTACTTC.

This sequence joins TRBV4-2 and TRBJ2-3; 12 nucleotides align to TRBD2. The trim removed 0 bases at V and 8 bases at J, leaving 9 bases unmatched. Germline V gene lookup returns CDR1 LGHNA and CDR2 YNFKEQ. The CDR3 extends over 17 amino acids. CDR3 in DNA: TGTGCCAGCAGCCAAGATAGTCTAGCGGGGGGGTATGGTACGCAGTATTTT. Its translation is CASSQDSLAGGYGTQYF.

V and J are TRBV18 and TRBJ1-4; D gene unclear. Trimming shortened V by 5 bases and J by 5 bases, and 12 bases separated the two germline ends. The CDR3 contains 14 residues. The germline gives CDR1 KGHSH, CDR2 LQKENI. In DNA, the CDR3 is TGTGCCAGCTCAAGGTCCAGGAAGAATGAAAAACTGTTTTTT. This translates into CASSRSRKNEKLFF.

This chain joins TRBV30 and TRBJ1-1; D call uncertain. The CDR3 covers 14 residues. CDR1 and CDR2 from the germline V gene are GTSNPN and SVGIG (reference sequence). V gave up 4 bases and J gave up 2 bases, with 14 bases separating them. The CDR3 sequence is CAWIGMAGNTEAFF. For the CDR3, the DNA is TGTGCCTGGATAGGAATGGCAGGTAACACTGAAGCTTTCTTT.

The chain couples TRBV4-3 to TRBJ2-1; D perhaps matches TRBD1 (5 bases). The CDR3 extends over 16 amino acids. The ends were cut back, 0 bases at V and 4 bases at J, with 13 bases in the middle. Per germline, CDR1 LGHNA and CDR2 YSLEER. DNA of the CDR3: TGCGCCAGCAGCCAAGATCTAAGGGGTTCGTACAATGAGCAGTTCTTC. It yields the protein CASSQDLRGSYNEQFF.

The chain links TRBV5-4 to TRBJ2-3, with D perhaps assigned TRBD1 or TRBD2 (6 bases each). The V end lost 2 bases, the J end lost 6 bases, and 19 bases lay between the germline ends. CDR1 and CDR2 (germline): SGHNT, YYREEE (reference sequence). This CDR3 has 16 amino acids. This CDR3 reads CASSFRIGGPMDTQYF. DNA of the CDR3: TGTGCCAGCAGCTTTAGGATAGGGGGGCCGATGGATACGCAGTATTTT.

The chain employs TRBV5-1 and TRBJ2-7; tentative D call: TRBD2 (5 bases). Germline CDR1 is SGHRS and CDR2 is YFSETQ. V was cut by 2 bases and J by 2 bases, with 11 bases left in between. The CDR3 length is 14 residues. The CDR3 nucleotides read TGCGCCAGCAGCTTAGCGGCGACTACCTACGAGCAGTACTTC. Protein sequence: CASSLAATTYEQYF.

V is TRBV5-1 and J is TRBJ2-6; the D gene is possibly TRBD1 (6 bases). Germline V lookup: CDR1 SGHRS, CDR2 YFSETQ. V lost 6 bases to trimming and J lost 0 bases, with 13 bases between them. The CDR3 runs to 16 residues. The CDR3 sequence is CASTPQGYSGANVLTF. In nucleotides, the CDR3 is TGCGCCAGCACCCCTCAGGGGTACTCTGGGGCCAACGTCCTGACTTTC.

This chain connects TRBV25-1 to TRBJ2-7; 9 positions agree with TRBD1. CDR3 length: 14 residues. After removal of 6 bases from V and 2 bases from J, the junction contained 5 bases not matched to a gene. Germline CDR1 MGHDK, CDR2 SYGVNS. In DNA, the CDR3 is TGTGCCAGCAGGCGGGACAGGGCTCCCTACGAGCAGTACTTC. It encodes CASRRDRAPYEQYF.

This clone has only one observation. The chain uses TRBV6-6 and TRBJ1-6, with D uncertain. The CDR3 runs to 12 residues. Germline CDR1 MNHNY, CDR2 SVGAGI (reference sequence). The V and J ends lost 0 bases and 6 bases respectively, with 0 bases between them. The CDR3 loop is CASSYSNSPLHF. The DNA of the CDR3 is TGTGCCAGCAGTTACTCTAATTCACCCCTCCACTTT.